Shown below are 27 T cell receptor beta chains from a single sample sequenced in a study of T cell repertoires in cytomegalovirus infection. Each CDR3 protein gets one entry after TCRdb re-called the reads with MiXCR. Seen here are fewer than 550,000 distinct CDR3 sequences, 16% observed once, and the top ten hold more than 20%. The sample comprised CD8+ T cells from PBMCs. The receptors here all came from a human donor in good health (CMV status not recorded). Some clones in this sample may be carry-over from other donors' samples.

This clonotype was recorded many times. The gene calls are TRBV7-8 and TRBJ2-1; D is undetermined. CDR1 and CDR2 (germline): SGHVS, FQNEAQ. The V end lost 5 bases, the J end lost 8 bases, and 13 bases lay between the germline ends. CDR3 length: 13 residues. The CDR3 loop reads CASSPRTVDEQFF. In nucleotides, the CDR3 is TGTGCCAGCAGCCCCCGTACTGTCGATGAGCAGTTCTTC.

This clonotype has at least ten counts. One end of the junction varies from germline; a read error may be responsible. CDR3 in amino acids: CASSLSGINQPQHF. The CDR3 DNA reads TGTGCCAGCAGCTTATCAGGGATCAATCAGCCCCAGCATTTT. The chain is built from TRBV27 and TRBJ1-5; maybe TRBD1 (5 bases). Germline V gives CDR1 MNHEY, CDR2 SMNVEV (reference sequence). CDR3 length equals 14 residues.

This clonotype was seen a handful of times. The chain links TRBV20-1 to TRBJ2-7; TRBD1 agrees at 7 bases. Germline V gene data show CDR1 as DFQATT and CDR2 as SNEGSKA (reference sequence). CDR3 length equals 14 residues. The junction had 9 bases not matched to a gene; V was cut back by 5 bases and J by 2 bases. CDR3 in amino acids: CSARGTVSAYEQYF. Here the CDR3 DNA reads TGCAGTGCTCGAGGGACAGTAAGCGCCTACGAGCAGTACTTC.

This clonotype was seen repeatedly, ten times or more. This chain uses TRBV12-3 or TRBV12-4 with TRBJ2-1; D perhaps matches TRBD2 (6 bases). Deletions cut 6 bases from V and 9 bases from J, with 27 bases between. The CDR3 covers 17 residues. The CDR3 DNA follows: TGTGCCAGCAGCCCCGTGGAGGGTGGACCAGCCACCGGTGAGCAGTTCTTC. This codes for CASSPVEGGPATGEQFF.

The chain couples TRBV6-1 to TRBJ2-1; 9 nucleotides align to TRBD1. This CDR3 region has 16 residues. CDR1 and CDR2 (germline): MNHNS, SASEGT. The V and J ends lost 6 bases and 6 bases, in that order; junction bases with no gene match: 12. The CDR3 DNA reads TGTGCCAGCAGAGGAAGGGGACAGGGCCCACCCAATGAGCAGTTCTTC. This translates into CASRGRGQGPPNEQFF.

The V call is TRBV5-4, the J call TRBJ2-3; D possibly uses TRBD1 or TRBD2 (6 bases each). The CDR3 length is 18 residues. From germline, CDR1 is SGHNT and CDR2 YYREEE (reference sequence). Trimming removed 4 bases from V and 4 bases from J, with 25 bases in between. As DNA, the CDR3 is TGTGCCAGCAGCCCGCACATACTCGAGGAGGGGGATTCAGATACGCAGTATTTT. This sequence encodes CASSPHILEEGDSDTQYF.

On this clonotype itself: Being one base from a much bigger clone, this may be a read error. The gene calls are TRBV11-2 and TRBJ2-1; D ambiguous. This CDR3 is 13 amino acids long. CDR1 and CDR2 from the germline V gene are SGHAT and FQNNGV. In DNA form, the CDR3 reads TGTGCCAGCAGCCCCCGACCAAACAATGAGCCGTTCTTC. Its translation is CASSPRPNNEPFF.

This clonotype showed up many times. The CDR3: CASSLSAPGGERLPQHF. Here the CDR3 DNA reads TGTGCCAGCAGCTTATCCGCCCCAGGGGGCGAGAGATTGCCCCAGCATTTT. V and J are TRBV7-9 and TRBJ1-5; TRBD1 agrees at 8 bases. The CDR3 loop spans 17 amino acids. Germline lookup yields CDR1 SEHNR and CDR2 FQNEAQ (reference sequence). V shed 2 bases, J shed 9 bases, and the junction held 15 bases outside the gene matches.

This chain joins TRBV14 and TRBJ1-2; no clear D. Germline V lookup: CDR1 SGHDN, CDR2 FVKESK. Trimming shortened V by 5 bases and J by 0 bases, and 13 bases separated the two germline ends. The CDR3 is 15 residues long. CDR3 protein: CASSWGTSSNYGYTF. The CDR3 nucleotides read TGTGCCAGCAGCTGGGGAACTTCCTCTAACTATGGCTACACCTTC.

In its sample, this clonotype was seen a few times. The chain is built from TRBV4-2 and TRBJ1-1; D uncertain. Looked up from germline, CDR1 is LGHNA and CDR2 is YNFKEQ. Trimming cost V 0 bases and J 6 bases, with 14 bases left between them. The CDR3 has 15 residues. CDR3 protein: CASSQEVSFEAEAFF. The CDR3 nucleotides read TGTGCCAGCAGCCAAGAAGTGAGCTTCGAGGCTGAAGCTTTCTTT.

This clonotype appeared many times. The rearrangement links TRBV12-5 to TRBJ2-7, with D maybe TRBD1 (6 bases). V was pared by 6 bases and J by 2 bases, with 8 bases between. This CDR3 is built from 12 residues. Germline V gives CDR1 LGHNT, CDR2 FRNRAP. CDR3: CASGGQPYEQYF. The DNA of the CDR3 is TGTGCTAGTGGAGGACAGCCCTACGAGCAGTACTTC.

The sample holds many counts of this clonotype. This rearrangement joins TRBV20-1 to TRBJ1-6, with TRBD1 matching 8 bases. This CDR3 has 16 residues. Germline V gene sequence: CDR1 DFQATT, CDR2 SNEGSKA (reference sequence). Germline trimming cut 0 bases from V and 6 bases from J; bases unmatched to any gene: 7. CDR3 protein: CSARDRGQGPNSPLHF. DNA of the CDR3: TGCAGTGCTAGAGATCGCGGACAGGGTCCTAATTCACCCCTCCACTTT.

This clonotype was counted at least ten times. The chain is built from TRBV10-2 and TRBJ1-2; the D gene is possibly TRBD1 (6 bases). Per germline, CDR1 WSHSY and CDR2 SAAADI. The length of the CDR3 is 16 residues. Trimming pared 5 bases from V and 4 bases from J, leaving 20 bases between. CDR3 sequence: CASSPTGHPGGYGYTF. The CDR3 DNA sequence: TGCGCCAGCAGTCCTACGGGACACCCGGGAGGCTATGGCTACACCTTC.

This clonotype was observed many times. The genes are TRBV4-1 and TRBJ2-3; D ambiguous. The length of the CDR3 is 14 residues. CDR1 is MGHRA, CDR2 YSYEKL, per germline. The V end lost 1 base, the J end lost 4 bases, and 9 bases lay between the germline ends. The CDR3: CASSQGVGADTQYF. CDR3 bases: TGCGCCAGCAGCCAAGGGGTGGGTGCAGATACGCAGTATTTT.

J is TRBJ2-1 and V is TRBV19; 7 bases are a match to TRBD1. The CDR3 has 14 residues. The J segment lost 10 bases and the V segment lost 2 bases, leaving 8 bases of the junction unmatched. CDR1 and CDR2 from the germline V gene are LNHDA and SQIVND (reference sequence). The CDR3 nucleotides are TGTGCCAGTAGTATAATCGCGACAGGGCGAGAGCAGTTCTTC. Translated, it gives CASSIIATGREQFF.

The CDR3 DNA is TGTGCCAGCAGCCGAGAGAGGAGAAACACCATATATTTT. It codes for CASSRERRNTIYF. The chain has TRBV5-4 and TRBJ1-3; D is unresolved. The CDR3 has 13 amino acids. Germline assignment: CDR1 SGHNT and CDR2 YYREEE (reference sequence). V was trimmed by 4 bases and J by 5 bases, leaving 10 bases between them.

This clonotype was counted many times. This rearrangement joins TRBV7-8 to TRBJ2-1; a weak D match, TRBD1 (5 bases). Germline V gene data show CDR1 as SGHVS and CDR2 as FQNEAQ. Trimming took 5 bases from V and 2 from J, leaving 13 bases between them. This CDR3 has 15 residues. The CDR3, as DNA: TGTGCCAGCAGCGTAGGGGTGGGAACCTACAATGAGCAGTTCTTC. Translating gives CASSVGVGTYNEQFF.

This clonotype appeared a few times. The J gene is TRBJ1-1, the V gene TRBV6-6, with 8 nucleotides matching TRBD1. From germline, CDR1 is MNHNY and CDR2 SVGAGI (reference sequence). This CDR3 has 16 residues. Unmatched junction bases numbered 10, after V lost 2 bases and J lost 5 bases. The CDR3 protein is CASSYAWQGARTEAFF. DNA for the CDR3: TGTGCCAGCAGTTACGCCTGGCAGGGGGCGCGAACTGAAGCTTTCTTT.

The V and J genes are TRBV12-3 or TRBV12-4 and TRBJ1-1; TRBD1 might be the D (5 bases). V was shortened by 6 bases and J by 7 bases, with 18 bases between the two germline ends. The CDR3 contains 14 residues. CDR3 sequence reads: CASSRPWDVGEAFF. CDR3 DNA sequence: TGTGCCAGCAGCAGACCTTGGGACGTCGGTGAAGCTTTCTTT.

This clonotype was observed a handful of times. The CDR3 here is CASSVLSSADTQYF. CDR3 coding DNA: TGCGCCAGCAGCGTACTCTCATCTGCAGATACGCAGTATTTT. This chain uses TRBV4-1 with TRBJ2-3, with D unresolved. Germline loops: CDR1 MGHRA, CDR2 YSYEKL. This CDR3 comprises 14 residues. Trimming removed 5 bases from V and 4 bases from J, with 13 bases in between.

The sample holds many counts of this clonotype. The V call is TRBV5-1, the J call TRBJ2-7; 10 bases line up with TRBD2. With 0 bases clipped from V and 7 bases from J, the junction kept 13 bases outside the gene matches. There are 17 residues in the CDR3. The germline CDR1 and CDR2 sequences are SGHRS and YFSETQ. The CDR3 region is CASSLGLAGEGIWEQYF. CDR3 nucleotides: TGCGCCAGCAGCTTGGGGCTAGCGGGAGAGGGGATCTGGGAGCAGTACTTC. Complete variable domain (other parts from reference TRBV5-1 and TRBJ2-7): KAGVTQTPRYLIKTRGQQVTLSCSPISGHRSVSWYQQTPGQGLQFLFEYFSETQRNKGNFPGRFSGRQFSNSRSEMNVSTLELGDSALYLCASSLGLAGEGIWEQYFGPGTRLTVT.

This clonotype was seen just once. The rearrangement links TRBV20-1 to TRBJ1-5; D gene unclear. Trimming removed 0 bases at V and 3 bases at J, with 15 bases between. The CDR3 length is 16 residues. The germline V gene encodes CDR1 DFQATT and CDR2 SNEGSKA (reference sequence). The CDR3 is CSARDTRAATNQPQHF. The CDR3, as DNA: TGCAGTGCTAGAGATACGAGGGCAGCTACCAATCAGCCCCAGCATTTT.

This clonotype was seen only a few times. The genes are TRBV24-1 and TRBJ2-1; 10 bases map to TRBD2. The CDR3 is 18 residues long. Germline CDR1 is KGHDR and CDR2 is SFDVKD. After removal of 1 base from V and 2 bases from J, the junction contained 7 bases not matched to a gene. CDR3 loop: CATSDLASGSTTYNEQFF. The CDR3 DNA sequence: TGTGCCACCAGTGATTTAGCTAGCGGGAGTACCACCTACAATGAGCAGTTCTTC.

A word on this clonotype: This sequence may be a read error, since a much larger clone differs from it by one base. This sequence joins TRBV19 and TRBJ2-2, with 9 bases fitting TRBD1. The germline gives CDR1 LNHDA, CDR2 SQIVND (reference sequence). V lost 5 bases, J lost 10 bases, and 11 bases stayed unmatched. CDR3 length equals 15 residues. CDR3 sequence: CASSSWDRVAAELFF. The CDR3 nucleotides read TGTGCCAGTAGTTCTTGGGACAGGGTTGCCGCGGAGCTGTTTTTT.

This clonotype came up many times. This chain's CDR3 is CASTTSYQTWLAGYTF. The CDR3 DNA reads TGTGCCAGCACCACGTCTTACCAGACATGGCTAGCTGGCTACACCTTC. This chain links TRBV12-3 or TRBV12-4 with TRBJ1-2; D remains ambiguous. V shed 7 bases and J shed 7 bases, with 25 bases lying between them. The CDR3 consists of 16 residues.

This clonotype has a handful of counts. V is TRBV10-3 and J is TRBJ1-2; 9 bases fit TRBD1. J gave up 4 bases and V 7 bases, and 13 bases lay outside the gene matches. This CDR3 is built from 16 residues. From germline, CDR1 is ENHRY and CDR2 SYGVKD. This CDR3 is CAIKNQTGGAVYGYTF. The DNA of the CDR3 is TGTGCCATCAAGAACCAGACAGGGGGTGCCGTCTATGGCTACACCTTC.

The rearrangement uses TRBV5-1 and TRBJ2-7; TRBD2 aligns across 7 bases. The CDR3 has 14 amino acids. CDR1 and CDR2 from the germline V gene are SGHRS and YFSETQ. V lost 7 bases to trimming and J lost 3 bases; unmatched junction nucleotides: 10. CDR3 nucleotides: TGCGCCAGCCGGGAAGTGGGAGGGGACTACGAGCAGTACTTC. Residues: CASREVGGDYEQYF.